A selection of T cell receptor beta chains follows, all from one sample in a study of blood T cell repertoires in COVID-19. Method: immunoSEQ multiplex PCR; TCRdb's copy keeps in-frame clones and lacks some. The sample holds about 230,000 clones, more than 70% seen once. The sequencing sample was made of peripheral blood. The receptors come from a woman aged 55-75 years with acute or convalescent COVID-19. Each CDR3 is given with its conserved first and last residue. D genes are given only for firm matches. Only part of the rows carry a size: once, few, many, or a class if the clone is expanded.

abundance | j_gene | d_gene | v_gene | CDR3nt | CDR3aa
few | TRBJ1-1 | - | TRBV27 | TGTGCCAGCAGTTTATATCCCCCCTCCCGGGTGTCACGCACTGAAGCTTTCTTT | CASSLYPPSRVSRTEAFF
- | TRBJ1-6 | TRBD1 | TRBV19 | TGTGCCAGTAGTCGCGACAGGGCTGGGGCCCTCCACTTT | CASSRDRAGALHF
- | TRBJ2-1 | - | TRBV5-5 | TGTGCCAGCAGCTTGGTCGCGAGGGCCTCCGAGCAGTTCTTC | CASSLVARASEQFF
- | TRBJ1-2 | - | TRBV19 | TGTGCCAGTAGTCCCCGGGAGGGGAGAGGCTATGGCTACACCTTC | CASSPREGRGYGYTF
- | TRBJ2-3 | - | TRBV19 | TGTGCCAGTAGTATTGGAAATTCGGGAACAGATACGCAGTATTTT | CASSIGNSGTDTQYF
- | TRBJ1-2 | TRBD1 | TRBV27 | TGTGCCAGCAGTTCCCGGACAGGGGATGGCTACACCTTC | CASSSRTGDGYTF
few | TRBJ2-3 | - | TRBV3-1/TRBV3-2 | TGTGCCAGCAGCCAAGATTTGTCGAGCACAGATACGCAGTATTTT | CASSQDLSSTDTQYF
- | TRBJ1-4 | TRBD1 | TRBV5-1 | TGCGCCAGCAGCGCCAGGGGGCGAGAGGAAAAACTGTTTTTT | CASSARGREEKLFF
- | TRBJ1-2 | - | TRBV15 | TGTGCCACCAGCAGAAATCAAGGGAGGTATGGCTACACCTTC | CATSRNQGRYGYTF
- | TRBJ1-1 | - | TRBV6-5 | TGTGCCAGCACCAAGACCAGGGATATTAACACTGAAGCTTTCTTT | CASTKTRDINTEAFF
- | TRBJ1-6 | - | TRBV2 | TGTGCCAGCAGTATGGGCAATAATTCACCCCTCCACTTT | CASSMGNNSPLHF
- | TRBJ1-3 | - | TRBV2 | TGTGCCAGCAGTATGCTTAGCTCTGGAAACACCATATATTTT | CASSMLSSGNTIYF
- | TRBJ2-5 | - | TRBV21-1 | TGTGCCAGCTCCACGGCGGGAGGGAGATATAAGAAGGCGACCCAGTACTTC | CASSTAGGRYKKATQYF
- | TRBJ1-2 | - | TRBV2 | TGTGCCAGCATCCGTGGAGGGGAGCAGAACTATGGCTACACCTTC | CASIRGGEQNYGYTF
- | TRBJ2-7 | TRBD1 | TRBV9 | TGTGCCAGTCAAACACCGGGACAGAAGCAGTACTTC | CASQTPGQKQYF
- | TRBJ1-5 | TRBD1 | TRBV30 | TGTGCCTGGGACAGGGGGCAGGGCAATCAGCCCCAGCATTTT | CAWDRGQGNQPQHF
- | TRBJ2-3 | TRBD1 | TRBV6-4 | TGTGCCAGCAGTGATCGACAGGGAGTTACGCAGTATTTT | CASSDRQGVTQYF
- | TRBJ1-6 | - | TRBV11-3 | TGTGCCAGCAGCTTAAGAGAGGATTCACCCCTCCACTTT | CASSLREDSPLHF
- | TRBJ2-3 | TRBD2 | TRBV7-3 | TGTGCCAGCAGCTCGGGAGGACTCAGCACAGATACGCAGTATTTT | CASSSGGLSTDTQYF
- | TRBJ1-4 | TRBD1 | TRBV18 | TGTGCCAGCTCACCGTTGGACAGGGGTAAAGGGGAAAAACTGTTTTTT | CASSPLDRGKGEKLFF
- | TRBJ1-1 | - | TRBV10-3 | TGTGCCTCCAGTCCGAGCGAGAACACTGAAGCTTTCTTT | CASSPSENTEAFF
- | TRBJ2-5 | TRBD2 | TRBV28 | TGTGCCAGCAGTTTAAGGGTGACGGGGCTAGCGGAAGAGACCCAGTACTTC | CASSLRVTGLAEETQYF
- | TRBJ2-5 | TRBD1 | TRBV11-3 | TGTGCCAGCAGCTTAGGACTACAGGACAGGGGAGAGACCCAGTACTTC | CASSLGLQDRGETQYF
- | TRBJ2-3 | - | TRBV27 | TGTGCCAGCAGTCCCGGCGGGTTGGCCACAGATACGCAGTATTTT | CASSPGGLATDTQYF
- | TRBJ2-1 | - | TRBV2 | TGTGCCAGCAGACTGGGGGCAGGGTTTAGCTCCTACAATGAGCAGTTCTTC | CASRLGAGFSSYNEQFF
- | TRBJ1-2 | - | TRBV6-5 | TGTGCCAGCAGTTTGGACTGGGCGGCGGGCTACACCTTC | CASSLDWAAGYTF
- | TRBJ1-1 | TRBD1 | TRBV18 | TGTGCCAGCTCACCGCGGCAGACACAGGGGTCCGAGAACACTGAAGCTTTCTTT | CASSPRQTQGSENTEAFF
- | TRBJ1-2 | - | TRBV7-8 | TGTGCCAGCAGCGTTAGGGGCGGCTATGGCTACACCTTC | CASSVRGGYGYTF
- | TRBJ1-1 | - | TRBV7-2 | TGTGCCAGCAGCTTAGGCGGGGTGAACACTGAAGCTTTCTTT | CASSLGGVNTEAFF
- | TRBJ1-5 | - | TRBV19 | TGTGCCAGTAGTATTGAGGTTATTAGAGGGCAGCCCCAGCATTTT | CASSIEVIRGQPQHF
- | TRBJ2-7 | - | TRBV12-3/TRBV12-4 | TGTGCCAGCAGTTTCCAGGGTAGCGAGCAGTACTTC | CASSFQGSEQYF
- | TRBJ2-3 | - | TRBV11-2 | TGTGCCAGCAGCTTTCTGTGGGGGCCAAGAGATACGCAGTATTTT | CASSFLWGPRDTQYF
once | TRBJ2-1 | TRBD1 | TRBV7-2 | TGTGCCAGCAGCTTCGACGGGACAGCTAGTGGAGACAATGAGCAGTTCTTC | CASSFDGTASGDNEQFF